This T cell receptor beta chain was sequenced in a study of cytomegalovirus exposure and HLA in healthy donors. The PCR contained 60 Vbeta and 13 Jbeta primers. Measured with immunoSEQ multiplex PCR; TCRdb has only the in-frame clones, and not every one. Here the sample spans 200,000 or so clones, roughly 80% being singletons. Germline CDR1 reads SGHKS; CDR2 reads YYEKEE (reference sequence). V was clipped by 4 bases and J by 4 bases, with 17 bases between them. CDR3 length: 15 residues. Material for sequencing was PBMCs. This chain connects TRBV5-5 to TRBJ1-2, with a tentative D call TRBD1 (6 bases). This receptor was taken from a woman aged 30 to 39 in good health and CMV-seropositive. The CDR3, as DNA: TGTGCCAGCAGCCTAGAGACACAGGGAGCCTATGGCTACACCTTC. It encodes CASSLETQGAYGYTF.